The source of this T cell receptor beta chain is a study of T-cell reconstitution after alpha-beta-depleted transplantation in children. V shed 4 bases, J shed 4 bases, and the junction held 11 bases outside the gene matches. The CDR3 has 17 amino acids. The germline CDR1 and CDR2 sequences are SGHKS and YYEKEE (reference sequence). The TCRbeta library was prepared with unique molecular identifiers. MiXCR, run by TCRdb on the PCR reads, gives a single entry per CDR3 protein. The sample includes more than 250,000 distinct CDR3 sequences, approximately 9.6% of them seen just once. This clonotype came up a few times.

Sample: PBMCs from the stem cell graft donor, taken from the stem cell graft. The clonotype originates from a human donor who donated a stem cell graft to a child with SCID. The rearrangement uses TRBV5-5 and TRBJ2-2, with TRBD1 matching 9 bases. CDR3 in amino acids: CASSLRRTGVSTGELFF. The CDR3, as DNA: TGTGCCAGCAGCCTAAGGAGGACAGGGGTTTCCACCGGGGAGCTGTTTTTT.